Detailed here is one T cell receptor (beta chain). The antigen is undetermined. The sample belongs to a study of persistence of HIV-infected CD4 T cells. Study-wide context: Suppressive ART had lasted a median of about eight years.

Anti-CD3/anti-CD28 beads served as a nonspecific positive control stimulus. Sorting selected CD4+ T cells upregulating both CD40 ligand and CD69. Donors were HIV-1-infected adults who began suppressive ART during chronic infection. The length of the CDR3 is 15 residues. Germline CDR1 SGHAT, CDR2 FQDESV (reference sequence). Trimming removed 1 base from V and 5 bases from J, with 14 bases in between. Notes on the study in general: Within sorted populations, more oligoclonal TCRs accompanied more oligoclonal proviruses. TCRbeta richness was lower in CMV- and Gag-responding cells than in anti-CD3/anti-CD28-responding cells.

The libraries were made with immunoSEQ version 4 in survey mode. Measured with immunoSEQ multiplex PCR; TCRdb has only the in-frame clones, and not every one. The table has 45,000 or so clones, about 87% seen once; the top ten hold roughly 0.46%. This TCR came from an adult woman with HIV who was CMV-seropositive. Material: CD4+ T cells sorted from PBMCs after roughly 20-hour stimulation, obtained from a patient who received antiretroviral therapy. The chain joins TRBV11-1 to TRBJ2-5; a weak D match, TRBD1 (6 bases). Here the CDR3 reads CASSLEIGGWETQYF. In DNA, the CDR3 is TGTGCCAGCAGCTTAGAAATTGGGGGCTGGGAGACCCAGTACTTC.